This TCR beta chain emerged from a study of blood T cell repertoires in COVID-19. Using immunoSEQ multiplex PCR, the repertoire was profiled, and TCRdb retains in-frame clones only, with some absent. The data show hundreds of thousands of clones, approximately 81% seen once. This clone was detected only a few times. The recovered donors of Cohort 3 showed two negative PCRs, clearance, or symptom resolution. CDR1 is SQVTM, CDR2 ANQGSEA, per germline. V trimming: 2 bases; J trimming: 8 bases; junction bases outside the gene matches: 7. The CDR3 is 14 amino acids. This clonotype originated in a woman aged 50 to 65 who had recovered from COVID-19. This chain uses TRBV29-1 with TRBJ1-4; TRBD1 matches at 8 bases. Sequencing used PBMCs or T cells enriched from blood (not recorded which). In nucleotides, the CDR3 is TGCAGCGTTGAATTCGTCCCAGGGGGCGAAAAACTGTTTTTT. Its translation: CSVEFVPGGEKLFF.